This T cell receptor beta chain was sequenced for a study of tumor and adjacent non-tumor tissue in lung cancer. General observations from the study: Compared with tumor, normal lung showed significantly lower TCR diversity.

J was trimmed by 12 bases and V by 3 bases; bases with no gene match: 25. The CDR3 is 18 residues long. The germline V gene has CDR1 MNHNS and CDR2 SASEGT. Turning to this clonotype: Its target is unknown.

Three rounds of nested PCR, following a modified ARM-PCR protocol, produced the TCRbeta library. Each CDR3 protein gets one entry after TCRdb re-called the multiplex PCR reads with MiXCR. This table has tens of thousands of distinct CDR3 sequences, 75% to 90% appearing once. No cell sorting was done before RNA was extracted from the tissue. The clonotype was recovered from a woman aged 50 to 60 with non-small cell lung cancer. Sequenced material: lung tumor tissue. The J gene is TRBJ2-7, the V gene TRBV6-1; 8 bases are a match to TRBD2. The CDR3 is CASSEAHGSGSGSIGRYF. CDR3 DNA: TGTGCCAGCAGTGAGGCGCACGGGAGCGGGAGTGGATCAATTGGGCGGTACTTC.